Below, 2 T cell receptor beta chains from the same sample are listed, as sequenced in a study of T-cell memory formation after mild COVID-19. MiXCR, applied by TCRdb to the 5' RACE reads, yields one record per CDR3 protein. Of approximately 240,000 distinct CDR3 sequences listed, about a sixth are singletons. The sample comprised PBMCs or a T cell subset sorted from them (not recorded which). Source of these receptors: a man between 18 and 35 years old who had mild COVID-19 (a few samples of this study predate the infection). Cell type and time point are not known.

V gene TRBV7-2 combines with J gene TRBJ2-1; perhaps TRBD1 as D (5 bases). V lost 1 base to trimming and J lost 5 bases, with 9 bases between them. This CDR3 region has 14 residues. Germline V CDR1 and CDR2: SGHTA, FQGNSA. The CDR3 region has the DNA TGTGCCAGCAGCTTAGTTGGGGCGGACAATGAGCAGTTCTTC. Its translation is CASSLVGADNEQFF.

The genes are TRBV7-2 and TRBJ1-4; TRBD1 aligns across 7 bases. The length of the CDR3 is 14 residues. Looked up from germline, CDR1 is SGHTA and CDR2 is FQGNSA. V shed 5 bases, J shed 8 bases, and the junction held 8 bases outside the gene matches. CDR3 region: CASSPRGQIEKLFF. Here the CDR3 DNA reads TGTGCCAGCAGCCCTCGGGGACAGATCGAAAAACTGTTTTTT.